This TCR beta chain originates from a study of blood T cell repertoires in COVID-19. Study summary: Specimens from acute and convalescent COVID-19 originated in the United States, Italy and Spain. PBMCs, B-cell-depleted T cells, or T cells were the source of the cDNA or gDNA that made up the material.

Original methodology: Amplifying reference gene primers gave estimates of nucleated cell counts. Measured with immunoSEQ multiplex PCR; TCRdb has only the in-frame clones, and not every one. D and trimming come from the DNA, and the V and J calls and clone size come from that table. The sample includes about 140,000 clones, roughly 90% seen only once; the top ten take about 11%. This clone was detected once. Germline V gives CDR1 SGHNT, CDR2 YYREEE (reference sequence). The CDR3 is made up of 12 amino acids. V was shortened by 4 bases and J by 3 bases, with 7 bases between the two germline ends. J is TRBJ1-1 and V is TRBV5-4; D is unresolved. Sequences were obtained from peripheral blood. This receptor was obtained from a man aged 50-59 years with active or convalescent COVID-19. CDR3 DNA: TGTGCCAGCAGCGTCGCGGACACTGAAGCTTTCTTT. Its protein product is CASSVADTEAFF.